What follows are 13 T cell receptor beta chains derived from one specimen sequenced in a study of beta chain features in type 1 diabetes. As every portion of the isolated RNA was reverse transcribed, the sequencing read expressed TCRB transcripts. TCRdb keeps only in-frame clones here, not all; method: immunoSEQ multiplex PCR. The sample shows 450,000 to 600,000 clones, approximately 31% of them seen only once. Sequencing was carried out using naive CD4+ T cells from blood. The receptors shown here come from a man aged 18 to 30 in good health.

This chain uses TRBV11-2 with TRBJ2-1; D uncertain. The germline CDR1 and CDR2 sequences are SGHAT and FQNNGV. CDR3 size: 14 residues. Trimming took off 3 bases at V and 0 bases at J, with 6 bases between the two ends. This CDR3 is CASSLGDSYNEQFF. DNA for the CDR3: TGTGCCAGCAGCTTGGGTGACTCCTACAATGAGCAGTTCTTC.

This sequence joins TRBV5-1 and TRBJ2-3; the match to TRBD1 covers 8 bases. The CDR3 totals 16 residues. The germline CDR1 and CDR2 sequences are SGHRS and YFSETQ. Trimming removed 2 bases from V and 6 bases from J; junction bases left unmatched: 11. As DNA, the CDR3 is TGCGCCAGCAGCTTCACCCCGCAGGGGGCAGGGGATACGCAGTATTTT. Its protein is CASSFTPQGAGDTQYF.

The chain couples TRBV28 to TRBJ2-3, with D possibly being TRBD1 (5 bases). The length of the CDR3 is 14 residues. CDR1 is MDHEN, CDR2 SYDVKM, per germline. V dropped 3 bases and J dropped 4 bases, with 11 bases sitting between them. CDR3 sequence: CASSFPQGPDTQYF. CDR3 coding DNA: TGTGCCAGCAGTTTCCCCCAGGGTCCAGATACGCAGTATTTT.

The genes are TRBV30 and TRBJ1-1; no clear D gene. V gave up 0 bases and J gave up 8 bases, with 10 bases separating them. CDR3 length: 12 amino acids. CDR1 is GTSNPN, CDR2 SVGIG, per germline (reference sequence). CDR3 loop: CAWSVRFLEAFF. CDR3 coding DNA: TGTGCCTGGAGTGTCCGGTTTCTCGAAGCTTTCTTT.

This clone has more than one count but fewer than ten. The chain uses TRBV7-8 and TRBJ2-3; D may match TRBD1 or TRBD2 (5 bases each). The CDR3 spans 14 residues. Germline V gives CDR1 SGHVS, CDR2 FQNEAQ. Trimming removed 6 bases at V and 6 bases at J, with 16 bases between. The CDR3 DNA follows: TGTGCCAGCAGTCATCGGGACGTCCGGGATACGCAGTATTTT. The encoded protein is CASSHRDVRDTQYF.

This clone was counted between two and nine times. This chain joins TRBV29-1 and TRBJ2-1; D call uncertain. The V gene lost 3 bases and the J gene lost 9 bases, with 18 bases spanning the gap. The CDR3 totals 14 residues. Germline V gene sequence: CDR1 SQVTM, CDR2 ANQGSEA. The CDR3 DNA sequence: TGCAGCGTTGAGGATCGCAGGTACGATGCTGAGCAGTTCTTC. Its protein product is CSVEDRRYDAEQFF.

This clone appeared a few times. The chain recombines TRBV30 with TRBJ1-3, with TRBD1 matching over 7 bases. After removal of 2 bases from V and 6 bases from J, the junction contained 7 bases not matched to a gene. This CDR3 spans 14 amino acids. Germline V CDR1 and CDR2: GTSNPN, SVGIG (reference sequence). The CDR3 nucleotides are TGTGCCTGGAGTTGGGACAGAGGATTAAACACCATATATTTT. Its translation: CAWSWDRGLNTIYF.

The chain combines TRBV19 with TRBJ2-1; 9 positions agree with TRBD2. Germline V lookup: CDR1 LNHDA, CDR2 SQIVND (reference sequence). V shed 3 bases, J shed 4 bases, and the junction held 7 bases outside the gene matches. The CDR3 sequence is 16 residues long. The chain's CDR3 is CASSMGGRAGYNEQFF. Here the CDR3 DNA reads TGTGCCAGTAGTATGGGCGGGAGGGCCGGGTACAATGAGCAGTTCTTC.

As to this clone: Other nucleotide sequences from this sample produce the same CDR3. The genes are TRBV5-1 and TRBJ2-5; unclear D gene. The V end was cut by 2 bases, the J end by 1 base, with 3 bases between. The CDR3 sequence is 12 residues long. Germline V gene data show CDR1 as SGHRS and CDR2 as YFSETQ. The CDR3 nucleotides read TGCGCCAGCAGCTTCCTCCAAGAGACCCAGTACTTC. Protein: CASSFLQETQYF.

This clone was found a few times. At the DNA level, this CDR3 is encoded by other sequences in the same sample as well. This CDR3 reads CASSQGLAKNIQYF. CDR3 in DNA: TGTGCCAGCAGCCAAGGGTTAGCCAAAAACATTCAGTACTTC. V gene TRBV14 combines with J gene TRBJ2-4, with D uncertain. CDR3 size: 14 residues. V was trimmed by 1 base and J by 0 bases, leaving 4 bases between them. CDR1 is SGHDN, CDR2 FVKESK, per germline.

On this clone: Other DNA variants within this sample encode the same CDR3. V and J are TRBV5-1 and TRBJ2-2, with a tentative D call TRBD1 (5 bases). Germline values: CDR1 SGHRS, CDR2 YFSETQ. The CDR3 contains 14 residues. V lost 3 bases to trimming and J lost 1 base, with 7 bases between them. The CDR3 DNA follows: TGCGCCAGCAGCTCTGGACAGAACACCGGGGAGCTGTTTTTT. Protein sequence: CASSSGQNTGELFF.

This clone was recorded a few times. The CDR3 region is CASSSGGFNEQFF. The CDR3 nucleotides read TGTGCCAGCAGCTCCGGTGGGTTCAATGAGCAGTTCTTC. The V call is TRBV4-2, the J call TRBJ2-1; D unresolved. This CDR3 has 13 amino acids. V lost 5 bases and J lost 6, with 11 bases in between. Germline CDR1 reads LGHNA; CDR2 reads YNFKEQ.

Concerning this clone: The sample holds other DNA sequences that translate to the same CDR3. This chain joins TRBV20-1 and TRBJ2-7, with D hard to call. CDR3 length equals 11 residues. Per the germline V gene, CDR1 is DFQATT and CDR2 is SNEGSKA (reference sequence). Trimming pared 2 bases from V and 3 bases from J, leaving 5 bases between. The chain's CDR3 is CSARLDYEQYF. CDR3 nucleotide sequence: TGCAGTGCTAGACTAGACTACGAGCAGTACTTC.